These T cell receptor beta chains were read from a single sample in a study of T cells expressing NK-cell markers. TCRdb reprocessed the 5' RACE reads and keeps a single row for each CDR3 protein, giving no DNA. The sample's table shows 150,000 or so distinct CDR3 sequences. Sequencing was carried out using blood T cells: a sorted CD56 or NKG2C T cell subset, CD4+ or CD8+ T cells, or bulk PBMC T cells (not recorded which). The origin of the receptors is a woman between 50 and 59 years old in good health. Each CDR3 is given with its conserved first and last residue.

v_gene: TRBV30; j_gene: TRBJ1-2; CDR3aa: CAWSVGTVKYGYTF
v_gene: TRBV20-1; j_gene: TRBJ2-1; CDR3aa: CSARDQSGRRGNEQFF
v_gene: TRBV5-5; j_gene: TRBJ2-3; CDR3aa: CASSLAGSTDTQYF
v_gene: TRBV5-1; j_gene: TRBJ2-7; CDR3aa: CASSFSSGPYEQYF
v_gene: TRBV21-1; j_gene: TRBJ2-2; CDR3aa: CASSKGPAGDNCGSPGDTGELFF
v_gene: TRBV6-5; j_gene: TRBJ2-7; CDR3aa: CASLAGDLEQYF
v_gene: TRBV6-5; j_gene: TRBJ1-2; CDR3aa: CASSYGQVDGYTF
v_gene: TRBV20-1; j_gene: TRBJ2-3; CDR3aa: CSAVGRERTDTQYF
v_gene: TRBV11-3; j_gene: TRBJ2-1; CDR3aa: CASSLEGEHYNEQFF
v_gene: TRBV7-8; j_gene: TRBJ2-2; CDR3aa: CASSFELAGVVHTGELFF
v_gene: TRBV2; j_gene: TRBJ2-3; CDR3aa: CASSDGLAVRTDTQYF
v_gene: TRBV11-2; j_gene: TRBJ2-4; CDR3aa: CASLGSEAKNIQYF
v_gene: TRBV6-4; j_gene: TRBJ1-2; CDR3aa: CASSDSFIDGGVYGGYTF
v_gene: TRBV24-1; j_gene: TRBJ2-3; CDR3aa: CATSETGTGSFVTDTQYF
v_gene: TRBV20-1; j_gene: TRBJ2-7; CDR3aa: CSARDLGAGVHEQYF
v_gene: TRBV19; j_gene: TRBJ2-7; CDR3aa: CASSTTGGSTYEQYF
v_gene: TRBV2; j_gene: TRBJ2-2; CDR3aa: CASKVERFANTGELFF
v_gene: TRBV5-1; j_gene: TRBJ2-1; CDR3aa: CASSLGTGGEQFF
v_gene: TRBV5-1; j_gene: TRBJ1-1; CDR3aa: CASSSRTGRTEAFF
v_gene: TRBV24-1; j_gene: TRBJ1-2; CDR3aa: CATSDFPGQGAGYTF
v_gene: TRBV11-2; j_gene: TRBJ2-2; CDR3aa: CASSLLIANTGELFF
v_gene: TRBV19; j_gene: TRBJ1-5; CDR3aa: CASSMSGQGHQPQHF
v_gene: TRBV21-1; j_gene: TRBJ2-5; CDR3aa: CASSKRGDSETQNF
v_gene: TRBV7-9; j_gene: TRBJ1-1; CDR3aa: CASSILNTEAFF
v_gene: TRBV27; j_gene: TRBJ1-5; CDR3aa: CASRPGASNQPQHF
v_gene: TRBV24-1; j_gene: TRBJ2-2; CDR3aa: CATGTGYTGELFF
v_gene: TRBV4-1; j_gene: TRBJ2-3; CDR3aa: CASSQTGTRTDTQYF
v_gene: TRBV7-9; j_gene: TRBJ2-5; CDR3aa: CASSLASGGRAYQETQYF
v_gene: TRBV11-2; j_gene: TRBJ2-1; CDR3aa: CASSPGLAGGIGEQFF
v_gene: TRBV4-1; j_gene: TRBJ2-7; CDR3aa: CASSQEGTGTHRYRQYF
v_gene: TRBV7-2; j_gene: TRBJ1-2; CDR3aa: CASSLASGRLYGYTF
v_gene: TRBV12-3/TRBV12-4; j_gene: TRBJ2-5; CDR3aa: CASSFARDGLGETQYF
v_gene: TRBV30; j_gene: TRBJ2-1; CDR3aa: CAWSFGLGGYNEQFF
v_gene: TRBV7-8; j_gene: TRBJ2-3; CDR3aa: CASSLPTRGLAGGPSSTDTQYF
v_gene: TRBV27; j_gene: TRBJ1-4; CDR3aa: CASSLFWGGNEKLFF
v_gene: TRBV7-2; j_gene: TRBJ2-2; CDR3aa: CASSLALTGELFF
v_gene: TRBV5-8; j_gene: TRBJ1-5; CDR3aa: CASSLVGQVYQPQHF
v_gene: TRBV12-3/TRBV12-4; j_gene: TRBJ2-7; CDR3aa: CASSFGSGLEPVYEQYF
v_gene: TRBV6-5; j_gene: TRBJ2-1; CDR3aa: CASMRGLGTWGLNEQFF
v_gene: TRBV11-2; j_gene: TRBJ2-7; CDR3aa: CASSFPGAFYEQYF
v_gene: TRBV14; j_gene: TRBJ2-1; CDR3aa: CASSQDLEREISYNEQFF
v_gene: TRBV20-1; j_gene: TRBJ2-1; CDR3aa: CSARGDSQKYNEQFF
v_gene: TRBV13; j_gene: TRBJ2-4; CDR3aa: CASSLWSEAKNIQYF
v_gene: TRBV24-1; j_gene: TRBJ2-4; CDR3aa: CATSDAKRVAKNIQYF
v_gene: TRBV4-1; j_gene: TRBJ1-1; CDR3aa: CASSPPGGTEAFF
v_gene: TRBV27; j_gene: TRBJ2-3; CDR3aa: CASRPLGLSTDTQYF
v_gene: TRBV5-1; j_gene: TRBJ1-5; CDR3aa: CASLGGSNQPQHF
v_gene: TRBV6-5; j_gene: TRBJ1-1; CDR3aa: CASSYIGGTEAFF
v_gene: TRBV27; j_gene: TRBJ2-7; CDR3aa: CASSWGAYYEQYF
v_gene: TRBV6-5; j_gene: TRBJ2-1; CDR3aa: CASRNPGTSGYEQFF
v_gene: TRBV4-1; j_gene: TRBJ2-7; CDR3aa: CASSPTPLTPGYEQYF
v_gene: TRBV5-1; j_gene: TRBJ1-1; CDR3aa: CASSLEEGLNTEAFF
v_gene: TRBV5-1; j_gene: TRBJ2-1; CDR3aa: CASGTRGDNEQFF
v_gene: TRBV3-1; j_gene: TRBJ2-1; CDR3aa: CASRETSGRAGEQFF
v_gene: TRBV7-9; j_gene: TRBJ1-1; CDR3aa: CASSFVGVAFF